These 10 T cell receptor beta chains were sequenced from one sample in a study of regulatory T cells in long-lasting Graves disease (dated by TCRdb to the early 2020s). Libraries were prepared through multiplex PCR. Sequencing relied on an Illumina HiSeq 4000. TCR beta libraries were built with iRepertoire HTBI primers and Arm-PCR amplification of CDR3 regions. The public reads were run again by TCRdb, first through fastp at Q25 and then through MiXCR, and only productive beta chains were kept. When rows share a CDR3 protein, they turn into one entry using the most common DNA and genes. This sample holds around 460,000 distinct CDR3 sequences; about 14% were observed only once. Of the sample, approximately 15% is held by the ten largest clones. The sample's time point label is to be understood as: newly diagnosed GD, antithyroid drugs for less than 3 months. For both TCR sequencing and RNA sequencing, RNA was extracted from PBMCs in TRIzol.

The same sample was also studied in work on T cells in Graves' hyperthyroidism and ophthalmopathy.

The material was peripheral blood mononuclear cells (PBMCs), obtained at new diagnosis, from a patient treated with antithyroid drugs. These TCRs come from a woman in her forties or fifties with Graves disease. Donor details come from another sample of the same person, matched by shared clones.

Details on this clonotype: A much larger clone lies a single base off, so this may be a read error. The V and J genes are TRBV10-2 and TRBJ2-7, with D unresolved. CDR3 length: 15 residues. The germline CDR1 and CDR2 sequences are WSHSY and SAAADI. Trimming took 2 bases from V and 6 from J, leaving 17 bases between them. CDR3 DNA sequence: TGCGCCAGCAGTGAGCATTCACAGACAACCTGCGAGCAGTACTTC. Its translation is CASSEHSQTTCEQYF.

As for this clonotype: A single base separates this from a much larger clone, so it may be a read error. The J gene is TRBJ1-2, the V gene TRBV24-1; D ambiguous. The CDR3 runs 14 residues. Germline V CDR1 and CDR2: KGHDR, SFDVKD. The DNA for the CDR3 is TGTACCACCAGTGGTCCCGGGAGGGCCTATGGCTACACCTTC. Its translation is CTTSGPGRAYGYTF.

This sequence joins TRBV10-2 and TRBJ2-1; 7 bases line up with TRBD1. The CDR3 sequence is 14 residues long. V lost 3 bases and J lost 7; bases outside the gene matches: 6. Germline values: CDR1 WSHSY, CDR2 SAAADI. The DNA of the CDR3 is TGCGCCAGCAGTGACCTCGACAGGGTAAATGAGCAGTTCTTC. Protein sequence: CASSDLDRVNEQFF.

In this sample, this clonotype turned up many times. The chain employs TRBV11-2 and TRBJ2-3, with TRBD1 as a possible D gene (5 bases). The CDR3 totals 15 residues. V lost 3 bases to trimming and J lost 0 bases, with 10 bases between them. The germline gives CDR1 SGHAT, CDR2 FQNNGV. This chain's CDR3 is CASSFDSDSTDTQYF. Here the CDR3 DNA reads TGTGCCAGCAGCTTTGACAGCGATAGCACAGATACGCAGTATTTT.

This clonotype was observed a few times. This rearrangement joins TRBV27 to TRBJ2-7; TRBD1 is a possible D gene (5 bases). CDR3 size: 16 residues. The germline gives CDR1 MNHEY, CDR2 SMNVEV (reference sequence). V was pared by 0 bases and J by 0 bases, with 12 bases between. The CDR3 reads CASSLSLTARSYEQYF. DNA for the CDR3: TGTGCCAGCAGTTTATCCTTGACAGCCCGCTCCTACGAGCAGTACTTC.

This clonotype was seen ten or more times. The chain uses TRBV24-1 and TRBJ2-5; D may be TRBD1 (6 bases). Between the trimmed V and J ends, which lost 6 bases and 1 base, there was a span of 17 bases. Germline values: CDR1 KGHDR, CDR2 SFDVKD. CDR3 length: 16 amino acids. CDR3 residues: CATSSPWDTIQETQYF. Here the CDR3 DNA reads TGTGCCACCAGTTCCCCTTGGGACACAATCCAAGAGACCCAGTACTTC.

This clonotype was observed a few times. The V gene is TRBV20-1, the J gene TRBJ2-5, with unresolved D. The ends were cut back, 3 bases at V and 0 bases at J, with 11 bases in the middle. Per the germline V gene, CDR1 is DFQATT and CDR2 is SNEGSKA (reference sequence). The CDR3 is 14 residues long. The CDR3: CSASELLYQETQYF. Written as DNA, the CDR3 is TGCAGTGCTAGCGAGTTACTTTACCAAGAGACCCAGTACTTC.

This clonotype showed up just a few times. The chain uses TRBV6-1 and TRBJ2-7, with D perhaps being TRBD1 or TRBD2 (5 bases each). The germline CDR1 and CDR2 sequences are MNHNS and SASEGT. The CDR3 has 13 residues. Trimming pared 6 bases from V and 4 bases from J, leaving 13 bases between. The CDR3 bases are TGTGCCAGCAGAGCCCCGGGGCGGTACGAGCAGTACTTC. Its translation: CASRAPGRYEQYF.

This clonotype was seen repeatedly, ten times or more. The chain recombines TRBV5-1 with TRBJ2-5; TRBD2 is a possible D gene (5 bases). V was shortened by 4 bases and J by 5 bases, with 24 bases between the two germline ends. The germline CDR1 and CDR2 sequences are SGHRS and YFSETQ. This CDR3 is built from 17 residues. The CDR3 DNA reads as TGCGCCAGCAGCAACCCTAACGGGAAGGTGGCGAGGGAGACCCAGTACTTC. This translates into CASSNPNGKVARETQYF.

There are a few counts of this clonotype. J is TRBJ2-7 and V is TRBV29-1; TRBD2 matches at 13 bases. The trim removed 3 bases at V and 4 bases at J, leaving 3 bases unmatched. The CDR3 is 14 residues long. Germline CDR1 SQVTM, CDR2 ANQGSEA. CDR3 bases: TGCAGCGTTGACGGACTAGCGGGAGCTTACGAGCAGTACTTC. This codes for CSVDGLAGAYEQYF.